This TCR beta chain was sequenced in a study of blood T cells in healthy people across ages. Study results and limitations: Whereas aged donors had fewer naive CD4+ cells, long-lived donors had more of them and higher diversity. The fall in TCR beta diversity per million T cells was roughly linear with age. Expanded clonotype shifts may have been confounded, as the donors had an unknown CMV status.

CDR3 size: 15 residues. The V gene's germline CDR1 is MRHNA and CDR2 SNTAGT. The ends lost 2 bases at V and 3 bases at J; junction bases unmatched: 0. Total RNA was extracted at no less than 6 micrograms per sample. Of note for this clonotype: The antigen remains undetermined.

PCR was performed a second time for 7 to 11 cycles using a sample-barcoded 5' primer and a J-beta primer mix. TCRdb independently ran MiXCR on the 5' RACE reads; one entry per CDR3 protein. The sample records roughly 800,000 distinct CDR3 sequences, roughly 64% being singletons. The J gene is TRBJ2-3, the V gene TRBV6-4; 12 bases align to TRBD2. This clonotype was sampled from a man aged 25-45 years in good health. Sequenced: blood. The CDR3 nucleotides are TGTGCCAGCAGTGACGGGACTAGCGGGACAGATACGCAGTATTTT. It encodes CASSDGTSGTDTQYF.